This T cell receptor (beta chain) appears in the sequencing data of a study of blood T cell repertoires in COVID-19. Study-wide background: Samples taken during acute and convalescent COVID-19 were collected in the United States, Italy and Spain. Sample material is recorded as cDNA or gDNA derived from T cells, B-cell-depleted T cells, or PBMCs.

Per the original methods: Researchers report that nucleated cell counts were estimated from reference gene primer amplification. Profiled with immunoSEQ multiplex PCR; TCRdb holds only in-frame clones, not every one. V and J calls and clone size are as listed in that table; D and trimming were resolved from the DNA. Of 90,000 to 150,000 clones in the sample, over 60% were seen once. Germline V lookup: CDR1 MNHEY, CDR2 SVGEGT. The CDR3 is 13 amino acids. Between the trimmed V and J ends, which lost 5 bases and 2 bases, there was a span of 9 bases. This TCR came from a woman aged 80 or over with acute or convalescent COVID-19. The sample was peripheral blood. J is TRBJ1-1 and V is TRBV6-2 or TRBV6-3; D remains ambiguous. The CDR3: CASSPNSNTEAFF. As DNA, the CDR3 is TGTGCCAGCAGTCCAAACAGTAACACTGAAGCTTTCTTT.